A selection of T cell receptor beta chains follows, all from one sample in a study of T cell responses to AZD1222 COVID-19 vaccine. Profiled with immunoSEQ multiplex PCR; TCRdb holds only in-frame clones, not every one. The sample includes 150,000 to 200,000 clones, about 89% of them seen just once. The sequencing used peripheral blood, collected on day 0 of MenACWY control vaccination. All receptors come from an adult in good health. Each CDR3 is given without its conserved first and last residue. D genes are given only for firm matches.

d_gene: NA
v_gene: TRBV28
j_gene: TRBJ1-5
CDR3aa: ASSFMVNQPQH

d_gene: NA
v_gene: TRBV30
j_gene: TRBJ2-7
CDR3aa: AWRAGPGPYEQY

d_gene: TRBD1
v_gene: TRBV23-1
j_gene: TRBJ1-2
CDR3aa: ASSHPRTPTGIGYT

d_gene: NA
v_gene: TRBV10-3
j_gene: TRBJ2-7
CDR3aa: AIRTAYEQY

d_gene: TRBD1
v_gene: TRBV5-5
j_gene: TRBJ1-1
CDR3aa: ASSMTLTGEDVEAF

d_gene: NA
v_gene: TRBV29-1
j_gene: TRBJ2-7
CDR3aa: SAQVRDNSYEQY

d_gene: TRBD2
v_gene: TRBV29-1
j_gene: TRBJ2-7
CDR3aa: SVAGRAKDEQY

d_gene: NA
v_gene: TRBV7-3
j_gene: TRBJ1-4
CDR3aa: ASSLPPGQANEKLF

d_gene: TRBD1
v_gene: TRBV9
j_gene: TRBJ2-7
CDR3aa: ASSTGQGNQGEQY

d_gene: NA
v_gene: TRBV1
j_gene: TRBJ2-7
CDR3aa: TSSQGEWSSYEQY

d_gene: NA
v_gene: TRBV3-1/TRBV3-2
j_gene: TRBJ2-2
CDR3aa: ASSPWTTGELF

d_gene: NA
v_gene: TRBV21-1
j_gene: TRBJ1-3
CDR3aa: ASSKRREECNTIY

d_gene: TRBD1
v_gene: TRBV19
j_gene: TRBJ2-1
CDR3aa: ASSAQTSGTGILSFYNEQF

d_gene: TRBD1
v_gene: TRBV16
j_gene: TRBJ2-7
CDR3aa: ASSQPWTGDYEQY

d_gene: NA
v_gene: TRBV14
j_gene: TRBJ2-3
CDR3aa: ASSHSYSTDTQY

d_gene: TRBD1
v_gene: TRBV28
j_gene: TRBJ1-2
CDR3aa: ASSGSQGNGYT

d_gene: TRBD1
v_gene: TRBV3-1/TRBV3-2
j_gene: TRBJ2-6
CDR3aa: ASSQSLDRLAGANVLT

d_gene: NA
v_gene: TRBV27
j_gene: TRBJ2-7
CDR3aa: ASSSSGPLDYEQY

d_gene: NA
v_gene: TRBV7-9
j_gene: TRBJ2-3
CDR3aa: ASSPQSAGWGTDTQY

d_gene: TRBD2
v_gene: TRBV19
j_gene: TRBJ2-2
CDR3aa: ASRPSGNTGELF

d_gene: TRBD2
v_gene: TRBV5-6
j_gene: TRBJ2-1
CDR3aa: ASSSRRYAGVSQF

d_gene: NA
v_gene: TRBV7-2
j_gene: TRBJ2-3
CDR3aa: ATGGQVTDTQY

d_gene: NA
v_gene: TRBV28
j_gene: TRBJ2-5
CDR3aa: ASKTGLKPQY

d_gene: NA
v_gene: TRBV27
j_gene: TRBJ2-7
CDR3aa: ASSLTGGYEQY

d_gene: NA
v_gene: TRBV7-9
j_gene: TRBJ2-1
CDR3aa: ASSLGSNEQF

d_gene: NA
v_gene: TRBV2
j_gene: TRBJ2-3
CDR3aa: ASNRRGGTSDTQY

d_gene: NA
v_gene: TRBV7-2
j_gene: TRBJ2-3
CDR3aa: ASSLAFYNLDTQY

d_gene: NA
v_gene: TRBV6-6
j_gene: TRBJ2-1
CDR3aa: ASSYGPGMDEQF